The 28 T cell receptor beta chains below all came from one sample that was sequenced in a study of identical twins. TCRdb called the 5' RACE reads again in MiXCR, with one record for every CDR3 protein. Here the sample spans more than 1.5 million distinct CDR3 sequences, roughly a third being singletons. The specimen sequenced was cord blood. Receptors were obtained from a newborn girl in good health.

This clonotype was seen only a few times. The V and J genes are TRBV6-5 and TRBJ1-2; 7 bases match TRBD1. The germline CDR1 and CDR2 sequences are MNHEY and SVGAGI. With V trimmed by 2 bases and J by 1 base, 4 bases remained unmatched. CDR3 length: 15 amino acids. CDR3 in amino acids: CASSYGDSLNYGYTF. As DNA, the CDR3 is TGTGCCAGCAGTTACGGGGACAGCCTTAACTATGGCTACACCTTC.

This clonotype has just a few counts. The chain uses TRBV27 and TRBJ2-5, with 9 bases that match TRBD1. V trimming: 1 base; J trimming: 3 bases; junction bases outside the gene matches: 3. This CDR3 is 15 amino acids long. Germline V gene sequence: CDR1 MNHEY, CDR2 SMNVEV (reference sequence). The CDR3 is CASSLYGTGKETQYF. DNA of the CDR3: TGTGCCAGCAGTTTATACGGGACAGGGAAAGAGACCCAGTACTTC.

This clonotype was found many times. The chain employs TRBV10-3 and TRBJ2-1; D is unresolved. Germline CDR1 is ENHRY and CDR2 is SYGVKD. Trimming pared 0 bases from V and 5 bases from J, leaving 17 bases between. CDR3 length: 17 residues. The CDR3: CAISESTISPTNNEQFF. CDR3 sequence (DNA): TGTGCCATCAGTGAGTCCACAATTAGCCCTACAAACAATGAGCAGTTCTTC.

The chain carries TRBV6-6 and TRBJ1-1; tentatively, D is TRBD1 (6 bases). The V end was cut by 11 bases, the J end by 5 bases, with 18 bases between. The CDR3 sequence is 13 residues long. The germline CDR1 and CDR2 sequences are MNHNY and SVGAGI (reference sequence). The CDR3 is CAGELRGGTEAFF. CDR3 nucleotide sequence: TGTGCCGGAGAGCTCAGGGGTGGGACTGAAGCTTTCTTT.

The chain carries TRBV21-1 and TRBJ2-6; the table's D gene call, TRBD1, was not cross checked with the DNA. TRBV21-1 is a pseudogene segment. CDR3 size: 18 residues. The CDR3 coding sequence is TGTGCCAGCAGCAAAGACGACAGTTGCTACTCTGGGGCCAACGTCCTGACTTTC. Its protein is CASSKDDSCYSGANVLTF.

The rearrangement uses TRBV28 and TRBJ2-3, with 12 bases fitting TRBD2. Germline V CDR1 and CDR2: MDHEN, SYDVKM. CDR3 size: 18 residues. With 5 bases clipped from V and 5 bases from J, the junction kept 14 bases outside the gene matches. For the CDR3, the DNA is TGTGCCAGCAGTCCCTCCCCGACTAGCGGGAGTGGTTTAGATACGCAGTATTTT. Protein product: CASSPSPTSGSGLDTQYF.

In its sample, this clonotype was seen many times. This chain connects TRBV29-1 to TRBJ2-5, with 7 bases identical to TRBD1. J was trimmed by 7 bases and V by 4 bases; bases with no gene match: 15. CDR1 is SQVTM and CDR2 is ANQGSEA in the germline V gene. CDR3 length: 15 amino acids. CDR3 sequence: CSVGLSRQGSGTQYF. The CDR3, as DNA: TGCAGCGTTGGACTATCCCGACAGGGTTCGGGGACCCAGTACTTC.

In its sample, this clonotype was seen a few times. The CDR3 DNA follows: TGTGCCAGCAGCTTAGGCGTGAGGGACGAGCAGTACTTC. Protein sequence: CASSLGVRDEQYF. The chain is built from TRBV7-8 and TRBJ2-4, with a weak D call TRBD2 (5 bases). The J call may be mistaken, given a closer DNA end match to TRBJ2-7. Germline-derived CDR1 and CDR2 are SGHVS and FQNEAQ. This CDR3 has 13 residues.

There are many counts of this clonotype. The chain couples TRBV5-1 to TRBJ2-3, with D possibly matching TRBD1 (6 bases). V was trimmed by 2 bases and J by 2 bases, leaving 9 bases between them. This CDR3 is built from 14 residues. Germline V gene data show CDR1 as SGHRS and CDR2 as YFSETQ. CDR3 DNA sequence: TGCGCCAGCAGCTTACAGGGCTACACAGATACGCAGTATTTT. It translates to CASSLQGYTDTQYF. Filled out from reference TRBV5-1 and TRBJ2-3, the complete variable domain reads KAGVTQTPRYLIKTRGQQVTLSCSPISGHRSVSWYQQTPGQGLQFLFEYFSETQRNKGNFPGRFSGRQFSNSRSEMNVSTLELGDSALYLCASSLQGYTDTQYFGPGTRLTVL.

The J gene is TRBJ2-3, the V gene TRBV28, with 13 bases aligning to TRBD2. Trimming at V came to 3 bases and at J to 4 bases, leaving 10 bases not matched to a gene. CDR1 and CDR2 (germline): MDHEN, SYDVKM. This CDR3 is built from 18 residues. This chain's CDR3 is CASSFPTSGGALADTQYF. The CDR3 nucleotides read TGTGCCAGCAGTTTCCCTACTAGCGGGGGGGCCTTGGCAGATACGCAGTATTTT.

This clonotype has a count of ten or more. The genes are TRBV7-2 and TRBJ2-5; D is perhaps TRBD2 (6 bases). The germline V gene has CDR1 SGHTA and CDR2 FQGNSA. Trimming removed 6 bases at V and 1 base at J, with 9 bases between. The CDR3 extends over 13 amino acids. The CDR3 DNA reads as TGTGCCAGCAGTTGGGGACTCCAAGAGACCCAGTACTTC. It codes for CASSWGLQETQYF.

The chain carries TRBV19 and TRBJ1-2; D gene unclear. Germline V gene data show CDR1 as LNHDA and CDR2 as SQIVND (reference sequence). The V end was cut by 10 bases, the J end by 4 bases, with 16 bases between. The CDR3 has 13 residues. The CDR3, as DNA: TGTGCCACCCTGAGACAAGGACCCTATGGCTACACCTTC. This gives the protein CATLRQGPYGYTF.

V gene TRBV20-1 combines with J gene TRBJ2-1; 12 bases agree with TRBD2. V gave up 1 base and J gave up 3 bases; unmatched junction bases: 7. The CDR3 spans 17 residues. Germline V gives CDR1 DFQATT, CDR2 SNEGSKA (reference sequence). The CDR3 DNA sequence: TGCAGTGCTAGAGGAACGTGGACTAGCGGGGTCTACAATGAGCAGTTCTTC. This encodes CSARGTWTSGVYNEQFF.

This clonotype was seen a handful of times. V usage is TRBV6-1 and J usage is TRBJ2-4; 8 bases match TRBD1. The J call is doubtful: the DNA matches TRBJ2-7 better. Germline V CDR1 and CDR2: MNHNS, SASEGT. The CDR3 length is 13 residues. In nucleotides, the CDR3 is TGTGCCAGCAGTAGGCGCAGGGGGCGCGAGCAGTACTTC. Its protein is CASSRRRGREQYF.

The V and J genes are TRBV5-1 and TRBJ2-4; 11 bases fit TRBD2. Germline CDR1 SGHRS, CDR2 YFSETQ. Losses at the gene ends were 4 bases for V and 0 bases for J; bases not matched to a gene: 12. The CDR3 has 19 residues. The CDR3, as DNA: TGCGCCAGCAGCCGTCCCCTAGCGGGGGGTTACTTAGCCAAAAACATTCAGTACTTC. Residues: CASSRPLAGGYLAKNIQYF. Variable domain in full (rest from reference TRBV5-1 and TRBJ2-4): KAGVTQTPRYLIKTRGQQVTLSCSPISGHRSVSWYQQTPGQGLQFLFEYFSETQRNKGNFPGRFSGRQFSNSRSEMNVSTLELGDSALYLCASSRPLAGGYLAKNIQYFGAGTRLSVL.

V is TRBV20-1 and J is TRBJ2-1; unclear D gene. This CDR3 region has 11 residues. Germline loops: CDR1 DFQATT, CDR2 SNEGSKA (reference sequence). Trimming took off 5 bases at V and 7 bases at J, with 9 bases between the two ends. In nucleotides, the CDR3 is TGCAGTGCTGCGGATGGGAATGAGCAGTTCTTC. Protein product: CSAADGNEQFF.

There are many counts of this clonotype. V is TRBV6-5 and J is TRBJ1-6, with D possibly being TRBD1 (5 bases). The CDR3 has 17 residues. V dropped 2 bases and J dropped 3 bases, with 14 bases sitting between them. Germline V gene lookup returns CDR1 MNHEY and CDR2 SVGAGI. The CDR3: CASSYRGYLVYNSPLHF. CDR3 nucleotides: TGTGCCAGCAGTTACCGGGGGTATTTGGTCTATAATTCACCCCTCCACTTT.

This chain connects TRBV30 to TRBJ1-2, with unresolved D. V lost 0 bases and J lost 8, with 10 bases in between. The CDR3 has 12 amino acids. CDR1 and CDR2 from the germline V gene are GTSNPN and SVGIG (reference sequence). The CDR3 DNA follows: TGTGCCTGGAGTGTAAACGGCCCGGGCTACACCTTC. Protein sequence: CAWSVNGPGYTF. Drawing the rest from reference TRBV30 and TRBJ1-2, the complete variable domain is SQTIHQWPATLVQPVGSPLSLECTVEGTSNPNLYWYRQAAGRGLQLLFYSVGIGQISSEVPQNLSASRPQDRQFILSSKKLLLSDSGFYLCAWSVNGPGYTFGSGTRLTVV.

A few counts support this clonotype. V gene TRBV6-2 or TRBV6-3 combines with J gene TRBJ2-3; D may be TRBD1 or TRBD2 (6 bases each). The germline V and J ends were trimmed by 4 bases and 2 bases, with 13 bases remaining between them. Germline CDR1 reads MNHEY; CDR2 reads SVGEGT. The CDR3 length is 15 residues. CDR3 in DNA: TGTGCCAGCAGTTCGGAGGGGGGATACACAGATACGCAGTATTTT. It encodes CASSSEGGYTDTQYF.

There are a few counts of this clonotype. This rearrangement joins TRBV7-9 to TRBJ1-4; TRBD1 might be the D (5 bases). The CDR3 is made up of 14 amino acids. Germline assignment: CDR1 SEHNR and CDR2 FQNEAQ (reference sequence). Trimming pared 4 bases from V and 4 bases from J, leaving 10 bases between. CDR3: CASSSRGHNEKLFF. CDR3 DNA sequence: TGTGCCAGCAGCTCCCGGGGCCATAATGAAAAACTGTTTTTT.

Notes on this clonotype: One end of the junction varies from germline; a read error may be responsible. The chain combines TRBV7-2 with TRBJ2-3; D remains ambiguous. The CDR3 extends over 16 amino acids. Germline V gives CDR1 SGHTA, CDR2 FQGNSA. This chain's CDR3 is CASSLVAVASTDTQYF. CDR3 DNA sequence: TGCGCCAGCAGCTTAGTGGCTGTAGCCAGCACAGATACGCAGTATTTT.

This clonotype was counted only a few times. V gene TRBV21-1 combines with J gene TRBJ2-7; whether TRBD1, the table's D call, matches the DNA was not checked. TRBV21-1 is deemed a pseudogene. CDR3 length equals 14 residues. CDR3 sequence (DNA): TGTGCCAGCAGCAAAGGGACAGTCTTGTACGAGCAGTACTTC. Translated: CASSKGTVLYEQYF.

This clonotype showed up just a few times. The chain links TRBV29-1 to TRBJ2-3; 9 positions agree with TRBD2. V lost 4 bases to trimming and J lost 1 base; unmatched junction nucleotides: 3. Germline V gene data show CDR1 as SQVTM and CDR2 as ANQGSEA. The CDR3 is made up of 14 amino acids. The CDR3, as DNA: TGCAGCGTTGTAGCTAGCGGGGGCACAGATACGCAGTATTTT. Translating gives CSVVASGGTDTQYF.

This sequence joins TRBV25-1 and TRBJ2-3; 11 bases are a match to TRBD2. Germline loops: CDR1 MGHDK, CDR2 SYGVNS. V shed 3 bases and J 3 bases; nucleotides not matched to a gene: 2. The CDR3 is made up of 15 amino acids. The CDR3 nucleotides read TGTGCCAGCAGTGACCCTAGCGGGAGGACAGATACGCAGTATTTT. Amino acids: CASSDPSGRTDTQYF.

This clonotype turned up a few times. The CDR3 reads CAIGDSETQYF. The CDR3 DNA reads as TGTGCCATCGGGGATTCCGAGACCCAGTACTTC. The gene calls are TRBV10-3 and TRBJ2-5; D not certain. Per germline, CDR1 ENHRY and CDR2 SYGVKD. Trimming removed 8 bases from V and 5 bases from J, with 9 bases in between. The length of the CDR3 is 11 residues.

The rearrangement links TRBV29-1 to TRBJ1-6, with D possibly TRBD1 on 6 matching bases. The CDR3 sequence is 12 residues long. CDR1 and CDR2 (germline): SQVTM, ANQGSEA. Trimming left V 6 bases short and J 7 bases short, with 10 bases between. CDR3 DNA: TGCAGCGTCAGGGGTTACAATTCACCCCTCCACTTT. Its translation: CSVRGYNSPLHF.

Concerning this clonotype: Possible read error: a much larger clone is one base away. This chain connects TRBV6-5 to TRBJ2-7; D is undetermined. This CDR3 has 14 amino acids. CDR1 and CDR2 from the germline V gene are MNHEY and SVGAGI. CDR3 bases: TGTACCAGCAGTTACGGTAGGAAGGGTTCCGAGCAGTACTTC. It codes for CTSSYGRKGSEQYF.

The chain links TRBV4-2 to TRBJ2-7; 8 nucleotides line up with TRBD2. There are 15 residues in the CDR3. The V gene end was trimmed by 1 base and the J gene end by 3 bases; junction bases not matched to a gene: 5. Germline V CDR1 and CDR2: LGHNA, YNFKEQ. As DNA, the CDR3 is TGTGCCAGCAGCCAAGTCAGAACTAGCGGCTACGAGCAGTACTTC. This sequence encodes CASSQVRTSGYEQYF.